This TCR beta chain is drawn from a study of monozygotic twins with inflammatory bowel disease. General study findings and limits: Distinguishing T cell subtypes was not possible. Immunosuppressive treatments differing between patients may have added repertoire variability.

Germline CDR1 and CDR2: SGHTA and FQGNSA. This CDR3 region has 12 residues. In regard to this clonotype: Its antigen is unknown.

The template was total RNA from whole blood, with no T cell sorting. The input for each TCR library was around 3,400 ng of total RNA. TCRdb reprocessed the 5' RACE reads; each CDR3 protein has one entry and no DNA is given. Its table lists about 130,000 distinct CDR3 sequences. J is TRBJ2-3 and V is TRBV7-2; TCRdb's D call of TRBD1 is untestable without DNA. Sequencing input: blood. The TCR sequence derives from a human donor with ulcerative colitis or Crohn's disease, or a healthy co-twin of an affected twin (not recorded which). The chain's CDR3 is CASSGQGDTQYF.